The 3 T cell receptor beta chains reported below all come from one sample, sequenced in a study of cytomegalovirus exposure and HLA in healthy donors. Vbeta (60) and Jbeta (13) primers were used in the PCR. The repertoire was sequenced with immunoSEQ multiplex PCR; TCRdb's copy has only in-frame clones and lacks some. Of 95,000 to 100,000 clones listed, around 77% were seen once; the top ten hold approximately 8%. The sequencing input was PBMCs. Every receptor here comes from a female donor in good health and CMV-seronegative.

This chain connects TRBV9 to TRBJ2-5; 12 positions agree with TRBD2. V gave up 3 bases and J gave up 4 bases; unmatched junction bases: 1. The CDR3 sequence is 14 residues long. Germline V gene data show CDR1 as SGDLS and CDR2 as YYNGEE. The CDR3 region has the DNA TGTGCCAGCAGCGCGACTAGCGGGGGAGAGACCCAGTACTTC. Encoded protein: CASSATSGGETQYF.

The chain combines TRBV4-2 with TRBJ1-1; the match to TRBD1 covers 7 bases. This CDR3 is 16 amino acids long. V gave up 0 bases and J gave up 7 bases; unmatched junction bases: 11. Germline V CDR1 and CDR2: LGHNA, YNFKEQ. The CDR3 is CASSQDQGVTFYEAFF. The CDR3, as DNA: TGTGCCAGCAGCCAAGATCAGGGGGTAACGTTTTATGAAGCTTTCTTT.

The chain combines TRBV9 with TRBJ1-6; the D gene is possibly TRBD1 (5 bases). Germline V lookup: CDR1 SGDLS, CDR2 YYNGEE. The CDR3 spans 17 residues. With 3 bases removed from V and 1 base from J, the gap between germline ends came to 14 bases. CDR3 nucleotide sequence: TGTGCCAGCAGCGCCCAGGGTCCCGGGTCCTATAATTCACCCCTCCACTTT. Translation: CASSAQGPGSYNSPLHF.